At least ten counts were recorded for the clone carrying this T cell receptor beta chain. Its antigen remains unidentified. This entry belongs to a study of T cells in Graves' hyperthyroidism and ophthalmopathy. Germline V gene data show CDR1 as MNHEY and CDR2 as SVGEGT. V was cut by 0 bases and J by 0 bases, with 14 bases left in between. The CDR3 runs to 17 residues. Authors of the study amplified TCR beta CDR3 regions from RNA transcripts. The HTBI primer set drove a first-round RT-PCR of the TCR CDR3. MiXCR, applied by TCRdb to the multiplex PCR reads, yields one record per CDR3 protein. This repertoire shows about 350,000 distinct CDR3 sequences, roughly 20% found once; its top ten account for 15% to 17%. Thyroid ultrasound, orbital computed tomography, clinical symptoms, and serum thyroxine and TRAb underpinned diagnoses. Study-level results: Most clonotypes expanded in thyroid above 0.001 were likewise present in blood.

Sequenced sample: blood. The rearrangement uses TRBV6-2 or TRBV6-3 and TRBJ1-1; D might be TRBD1 (6 bases). The TCR originated in a middle-aged woman with Graves' ophthalmopathy. The DNA for the CDR3 is TGTGCCAGCAGTTACTCGAGAGGGGGTCCCATGAACACTGAAGCTTTCTTT. Protein product: CASSYSRGGPMNTEAFF.